The rows below give T cell receptor beta chains drawn from one sample of a study of lymphopenia after photon versus proton radiotherapy. Repertoires were generated with immunoSEQ multiplex PCR, while TCRdb's copy carries only in-frame clones and drops some. The table records about 62,000 clones, roughly 90% of them present only once. Material: peripheral blood, obtained from a patient treated with proton-based radiotherapy. The source of these receptors is a man at least 80 years old with esophageal cancer. CDR3s include the opening cysteine and the closing phenylalanine or tryptophan. D genes are given only for firm matches. Not all rows give a size; the values are once, few, many and, for expanded clones, a class.

j_call | clone_size | d_call | v_call | cdr3_aa | cdr3_nt
TRBJ2-3 | . | . | TRBV6-1 | CASSEEIRIEGTDTQYF | TGTGCCAGCAGTGAAGAAATCAGAATAGAGGGCACAGATACGCAGTATTTT
TRBJ2-1 | . | TRBD2 | TRBV5-1 | CASSSPGGRNEQFF | TGCGCCAGCAGCTCCCCGGGGGGGCGTAATGAGCAGTTCTTC
TRBJ2-3 | . | TRBD2 | TRBV11-2 | CASSSPGTSGGADTQYF | TGTGCCAGCAGCAGTCCCGGGACTAGCGGGGGGGCAGATACGCAGTATTTT
TRBJ1-1 | . | . | TRBV6-4 | CASSQQLNTEAFF | TGTGCCAGCAGTCAACAGCTGAACACTGAAGCTTTCTTT
TRBJ2-3 | . | . | TRBV13 | CASSLIFTLTQSTDTQYF | TGTGCCAGCAGCTTAATTTTTACACTAACTCAAAGCACAGATACGCAGTATTTT
TRBJ2-2 | . | TRBD1 | TRBV7-8 | CASRVTGSDPGELFF | TGTGCCAGCAGGGTGACAGGGTCGGATCCCGGGGAGCTGTTTTTT
TRBJ1-6 | . | TRBD1 | TRBV27 | CASRGQAQFNSPLHF | TGTGCCAGCAGAGGACAGGCGCAGTTTAATTCACCCCTCCACTTT
TRBJ2-5 | . | . | TRBV7-2 | CASSSTGTYQDTQYF | TGTGCCAGCAGTTCTACCGGGACATACCAGGATACCCAGTACTTC
TRBJ1-1 | . | TRBD1 | TRBV6-1 | CASTRQGETEAFF | TGTGCCAGCACCCGACAGGGGGAGACTGAAGCTTTCTTT
TRBJ2-5 | . | TRBD2 | TRBV11-2 | CASSLTGLGSRAQYF | TGTGCCAGCAGCCTAACGGGACTAGGGTCGAGGGCCCAGTACTTC
TRBJ2-7 | medium-sized | . | TRBV4-3 | CASSLSTGGLDEQYF | TGCGCCAGCAGCCTCAGCACGGGGGGCTTGGACGAGCAGTACTTC
TRBJ1-5 | . | . | TRBV4-3 | CASSQDPGGRNQPQHF | TGCGCCAGCAGCCAAGACCCCGGGGGCCGCAATCAGCCCCAGCATTTT
TRBJ2-2 | . | . | TRBV4-3 | CASSQRGIWETEPGELFF | TGCGCCAGCAGCCAGCGCGGAATCTGGGAAACAGAACCCGGGGAGCTGTTTTTT
TRBJ2-1 | . | . | TRBV11-3 | CASSLAVAREQFF | TGTGCCAGCAGCTTAGCCGTAGCGAGGGAGCAGTTCTTC
TRBJ2-2 | once | . | TRBV30 | CAWSVPGEGTGELFF | TGTGCCTGGAGTGTACCGGGAGAAGGTACCGGGGAGCTGTTTTTT
TRBJ2-3 | . | . | TRBV25-1 | CASSAYRADGDTQYF | TGTGCCAGCAGTGCATACAGGGCTGACGGCGATACGCAGTATTTT
TRBJ1-1 | . | . | TRBV27 | CASSLFHPGGEAFF | TGTGCCAGCAGTTTATTTCACCCGGGCGGGGAAGCTTTCTTT
TRBJ2-2 | . | TRBD2 | TRBV5-6 | CASSSLGTSGNTGELFF | TGTGCCAGCAGCTCCCTAGGGACTAGCGGAAACACCGGGGAGCTGTTTTTT
TRBJ1-2 | . | . | TRBV5-8 | CASSLWPEGGYGYTF | TGTGCCAGCAGCTTGTGGCCGGAGGGAGGCTATGGCTACACCTTC
TRBJ2-3 | . | . | TRBV19 | CASSPVSSTDTQYF | TGTGCCAGTAGTCCCGTTAGTAGCACAGATACGCAGTATTTT
TRBJ2-7 | . | TRBD2 | TRBV4-3 | CASSQDRSSGYEQYF | TGCGCCAGCAGCCAAGATCGATCTAGCGGCTACGAGCAGTACTTC
TRBJ1-5 | few | . | TRBV19 | CASSIGGGKGNQPQHF | TGTGCCAGTAGTATAGGGGGAGGAAAGGGCAATCAGCCCCAGCATTTT
TRBJ2-4 | . | . | TRBV25-1 | CASSGGEWGSKNIQYF | TGTGCCAGCAGTGGAGGGGAGTGGGGGTCTAAAAACATTCAGTACTTC
TRBJ1-2 | once | . | TRBV5-4 | CASSLAYGNYGYTF | TGTGCCAGCAGCTTGGCCTACGGGAACTATGGCTACACCTTC
TRBJ2-1 | . | TRBD2 | TRBV7-8 | CASSPRDYYNEQFF | TGTGCCAGCAGCCCCCGGGACTACTACAATGAGCAGTTCTTC
TRBJ2-7 | . | . | TRBV30 | CAWSIGLVSGEQYF | TGTGCCTGGAGTATAGGGCTCGTCTCTGGCGAGCAGTACTTC
TRBJ2-3 | . | TRBD2 | TRBV10-3 | CAISWTSGGQGDTQYF | TGTGCCATCAGTTGGACTAGCGGGGGGCAAGGAGATACGCAGTATTTT
TRBJ1-4 | once | . | TRBV7-6 | CASSLAPGPTNEKLFF | TGTGCCAGCAGCTTAGCGCCGGGACCAACTAATGAAAAACTGTTTTTT
TRBJ2-2 | . | TRBD1 | TRBV7-2 | CASSQDRGTGELFF | TGTGCCAGCAGCCAAGACAGGGGCACCGGGGAGCTGTTTTTT
TRBJ1-2 | . | . | TRBV4-1 | CASSQGGLILGYGYTF | TGCGCCAGCAGCCAAGGTGGACTAATACTAGGCTATGGCTACACCTTC
TRBJ2-3 | . | TRBD2 | TRBV11-2 | CASSPSGTSGSVTQYF | TGTGCCAGCAGCCCCTCCGGGACTAGCGGGAGTGTGACGCAGTATTTT
TRBJ2-5 | few | TRBD2 | TRBV25-1 | CASSQGRLALQETQYF | TGTGCCAGCAGCCAGGGGCGACTAGCGCTACAAGAGACCCAGTACTTC
TRBJ2-1 | . | . | TRBV4-1 | CASSQVRAGISYNEQFF | TGCGCCAGCAGCCAAGTGCGAGCAGGGATCTCCTACAATGAGCAGTTCTTC